Below are 21 T cell receptor beta chains sequenced from a single sample in a study of CD8 T cells in ankylosing spondylitis. TCRdb fed the 5' RACE reads into MiXCR, producing one record per CDR3 protein. The table records some 120,000 distinct CDR3 sequences, about 13% of them present only once. The material sequenced was blood, either unsorted or a sorted T cell fraction (not recorded which). Receptors originate from a female donor with ankylosing spondylitis or in good health (not recorded which).

This chain connects TRBV7-9 to TRBJ2-3; 11 nucleotides agree with TRBD2. Germline V lookup: CDR1 SEHNR, CDR2 FQNEAQ (reference sequence). V shed 5 bases, J shed 0 bases, and the junction held 4 bases outside the gene matches. The length of the CDR3 is 16 residues. The CDR3 nucleotides read TGTGCCAGCAGCCGAAGACTAGCGGGAAGCACAGATACGCAGTATTTT. Amino acids: CASSRRLAGSTDTQYF. Drawing the rest from reference TRBV7-9 and TRBJ2-3, the complete variable domain is DTGVSQNPRHKITKRGQNVTFRCDPISEHNRLYWYRQTLGQGPEFLTYFQNEAQLEKSRLLSDRFSAERPKGSFSTLEIQRTEQGDSAMYLCASSRRLAGSTDTQYFGPGTRLTVL.

Only a few counts were recorded for this clonotype. The V gene is TRBV12-3 or TRBV12-4, the J gene TRBJ2-5; 8 bases are a match to TRBD2. V lost 6 bases, J lost 2 bases, and 5 bases stayed unmatched. The CDR3 extends over 14 amino acids. The CDR3 region is CASRPGLEQETQYF. CDR3 in DNA: TGTGCCAGCAGGCCGGGACTAGAACAAGAGACCCAGTACTTC.

This clonotype has a handful of counts. One end of the junction does not line up with germline, which may come from a read error. This chain links TRBV28 with TRBJ2-3, with 12 nucleotides matching TRBD2. Germline V CDR1 and CDR2: MDHEN, SYDVKM. The CDR3 runs to 13 residues. CDR3 residues: CASSRSSGGAPSF. The CDR3 coding sequence is TGTGCCAGCAGTAGATCTAGCGGGGGGGCTCCGTCTTTT. The variable domain in full, completed from reference TRBV28 and TRBJ2-3, reads DVKVTQSSRYLVKRTGEKVFLECVQDMDHENMFWYRQDPGLGLRLIYFSYDVKMKEKGDIPEGYSVSREKKERFSLILESASTNQTSMYLCASSRSSGGAPSFGPGTRLTVL.

At least ten counts were recorded for this clonotype. The CDR3 coding sequence is TGTGCCAGCAGTGTTTCGTCCAGATATCAGCCCCAGCATTTT. Translating it yields CASSVSSRYQPQHF. This rearrangement joins TRBV2 to TRBJ1-5; D gene uncertain. Germline V gene sequence: CDR1 SNHLY, CDR2 FYNNEI. The CDR3 runs 14 residues. V dropped 4 bases and J dropped 5 bases, with 12 bases sitting between them.

As regards this clonotype: A read error may be the cause here, since a much bigger clone is one base away. The J gene is TRBJ2-1, the V gene TRBV6-6; D might be TRBD1 (6 bases). CDR1 and CDR2 from the germline V gene are MNHNY and SVGAGI (reference sequence). The CDR3 spans 13 residues. The CDR3: CVSMAQGTNEQFF. The CDR3 nucleotides are TGTGTCAGCATGGCCCAGGGGACCAATGAGCAGTTCTTC.

This clonotype came up many times. V and J are TRBV11-2 and TRBJ1-5, with 7 bases lining up with TRBD1. Per the germline V gene, CDR1 is SGHAT and CDR2 is FQNNGV. The CDR3 spans 19 residues. V lost 1 base to trimming and J lost 0 bases; unmatched junction nucleotides: 12. CDR3 sequence reads: CASSLGTGPYQYSNQPQHF. As DNA, the CDR3 is TGTGCCAGCAGCTTAGGGACAGGCCCCTACCAATATAGCAATCAGCCCCAGCATTTT.

This clonotype has a handful of counts. CDR3 region: CASSLAVGNSPLHF. CDR3 bases: TGTGCCAGCAGTTTAGCGGTGGGAAATTCACCCCTCCACTTT. This chain connects TRBV27 to TRBJ1-6, with unresolved D. This CDR3 is built from 14 residues. Trimming removed 2 bases at V and 7 bases at J, with 9 bases between. Per the germline V gene, CDR1 is MNHEY and CDR2 is SMNVEV (reference sequence).

This clonotype was recorded many times. The rearrangement links TRBV3-1 to TRBJ2-7; 7 bases are a match to TRBD1. Per the germline V gene, CDR1 is LGHDT and CDR2 is YNNKEL (reference sequence). The CDR3 runs to 16 residues. The ends lost 1 base at V and 3 bases at J; junction bases unmatched: 9. CDR3 in DNA: TGTGCCAGCAGCCAAGGGTCTTGGACAGGAATCTACGAGCAGTACTTC. This sequence encodes CASSQGSWTGIYEQYF.

This sequence joins TRBV12-3 or TRBV12-4 and TRBJ2-5; D might be TRBD2 (5 bases). Trimming cost V 7 bases and J 5 bases, with 17 bases left between them. CDR3 length equals 14 residues. Here the CDR3 DNA reads TGTGCCAGCACCCCGGGATTAGGTATGGAGACCCAGTACTTC. Translated: CASTPGLGMETQYF.

This clonotype has more than one count but fewer than ten. The genes are TRBV5-1 and TRBJ2-1, with 8 bases fitting TRBD1. This CDR3 spans 17 amino acids. J gave up 5 bases and V 3 bases, and 13 bases lay outside the gene matches. Per germline, CDR1 SGHRS and CDR2 YFSETQ. The CDR3 DNA is TGCGCCAGCAGCTATTTAACCGGACAGGGCGCGCACAATGAGCAGTTCTTC. Translated: CASSYLTGQGAHNEQFF. Supplemented by reference TRBV5-1 and TRBJ2-1, the full variable domain reads KAGVTQTPRYLIKTRGQQVTLSCSPISGHRSVSWYQQTPGQGLQFLFEYFSETQRNKGNFPGRFSGRQFSNSRSEMNVSTLELGDSALYLCASSYLTGQGAHNEQFFGPGTRLTVL.

In this sample, this clonotype turned up many times. The chain employs TRBV20-1 and TRBJ1-1, with a tentative D call TRBD1 (5 bases). Germline CDR1 is DFQATT and CDR2 is SNEGSKA (reference sequence). Trimming removed 0 bases at V and 11 bases at J, with 16 bases between. The CDR3 is made up of 13 amino acids. CDR3 amino acids: CSARDEGRQRAFF. DNA for the CDR3: TGCAGTGCTAGAGATGAGGGCAGACAGAGGGCTTTCTTT.

This clonotype occurred a few times. The V call is TRBV4-1, the J call TRBJ1-2; 8 bases fit TRBD1. The CDR3 contains 15 residues. The germline CDR1 and CDR2 sequences are MGHRA and YSYEKL. Trimming at V came to 1 base and at J to 7 bases, leaving 8 bases not matched to a gene. Here the CDR3 reads CASSQGGQASFGYTF. The DNA of the CDR3 is TGCGCCAGCAGCCAAGGGGGACAGGCCTCCTTTGGCTACACCTTC.

In the case of this clonotype: Since a much larger clone is just one base distant, this may be a read error. The chain is built from TRBV27 and TRBJ1-2, with D unresolved. CDR3 length equals 13 residues. In germline, CDR1 is MNHEY, CDR2 SMNVEV (reference sequence). DNA for the CDR3: TGTGCCGGCAGTTTACTAGGGAACTATGGCTACACCTTC. It codes for CAGSLLGNYGYTF.

Only a few counts were recorded for this clonotype. Mismatch with germline at one junction end may stem from a read error. This sequence joins TRBV7-7 and TRBJ2-1; 7 positions agree with TRBD1. CDR3 length: 13 amino acids. Germline values: CDR1 SSHAT, CDR2 FNYEAQ (reference sequence). The CDR3 DNA follows: TGTGCTAGCAGCTTAGGGGGCCAGAATGAGCAGTTCTTC. It translates to CASSLGGQNEQFF.

This clonotype has a handful of counts. CDR3 nucleotides: TGTGCAAGTCCACTAAGCACAGATACGCAGTATTTT. This codes for CASPLSTDTQYF. J is TRBJ2-3 and V is TRBV12-2. TRBV12-2 is a pseudogene. There are 12 residues in the CDR3.

The table lists this clonotype with many counts. The V and J genes are TRBV2 and TRBJ2-7; the match to TRBD1 covers 8 bases. Trimming removed 10 bases from V and 4 bases from J; junction bases left unmatched: 3. The length of the CDR3 is 11 residues. Per the germline V gene, CDR1 is SNHLY and CDR2 is FYNNEI. The chain's CDR3 is CAIRTGYEQYF. The CDR3 region has the DNA TGTGCCATCCGGACAGGGTACGAGCAGTACTTC.

This clonotype was observed a single time. A much larger clone is a single base away; this may be a read error. The rearrangement uses TRBV6-1 and TRBJ2-2, with D tentatively TRBD1 (5 bases). Germline V gene sequence: CDR1 MNHNS, CDR2 SASEGT. CDR3 length: 15 residues. The CDR3 bases are TGTGCCGGCAGAGACAGTACGACGAACACCGGGGAGCTGTTTTTT. Translated, it gives CAGRDSTTNTGELFF.

This clonotype was recorded many times. This rearrangement joins TRBV5-1 to TRBJ1-6, with TRBD1 identical over 8 bases. This CDR3 contains 17 residues. Germline V gene sequence: CDR1 SGHRS, CDR2 YFSETQ. V gave up 4 bases and J gave up 5 bases; unmatched junction bases: 11. The CDR3 DNA reads as TGCGCCAGCAGCACCGCCGGGACAGGTCACCATAATTCACCCCTCCACTTT. Translated, it gives CASSTAGTGHHNSPLHF.

This clonotype was observed many times. The chain links TRBV6-5 to TRBJ2-3; D uncertain. V was clipped by 2 bases and J by 0 bases, with 3 bases between them. The germline V gene encodes CDR1 MNHEY and CDR2 SVGAGI. The CDR3 is 13 residues long. CDR3 sequence (DNA): TGTGCCAGCAGTTACACTAGCACAGATACGCAGTATTTT. This translates into CASSYTSTDTQYF.

This clonotype was counted a few times. The chain employs TRBV7-9 and TRBJ2-7, with 7 nucleotides matching TRBD2. The CDR3 contains 14 residues. With 0 bases clipped from V and 6 bases from J, the junction kept 5 bases outside the gene matches. Germline V CDR1 and CDR2: SEHNR, FQNEAQ (reference sequence). The CDR3 DNA is TGTGCCAGCAGCTTAGCGTGGAGGGAGGGCGAGCAGTACTTC. Protein sequence: CASSLAWREGEQYF.

V is TRBV6-1 and J is TRBJ1-5; D is unclear. V lost 0 bases and J 2 bases, leaving 5 bases between the germline ends. CDR1 MNHNS and CDR2 SASEGT come from the germline V gene. The CDR3 runs to 14 residues. The CDR3: CASSEASRNQPQHF. The CDR3 nucleotides are TGTGCCAGCAGTGAAGCGTCACGCAATCAGCCCCAGCATTTT.